This T cell receptor beta chain originates from a study of blood T cell repertoires in COVID-19. CDR1 is LGHNA and CDR2 is YSLEER in the germline V gene. CDR3 length: 14 amino acids. The trim removed 1 base at V and 4 bases at J, leaving 3 bases unmatched. The table lists this clone with a count of one. Additional DNA sequences in this sample encode the identical CDR3. TCRdb's copy holds only in-frame clones and misses some; the assay was immunoSEQ multiplex PCR. The sample lists 250,000 or so clones; 75% to 90% were seen once. The clonotype comes from a woman aged 25 to 45 with active or convalescent COVID-19. The V gene is TRBV4-3, the J gene TRBJ1-1, with 7 bases identical to TRBD1. Sequencing input: peripheral blood. The DNA of the CDR3 is TGCGCCAGCAGCCAAGTCTCAGGGGGCACTGAAGCTTTCTTT. Amino acids: CASSQVSGGTEAFF.